A single T cell receptor beta chain is shown here with its context. What it recognizes is unknown. Losses at the gene ends were 7 bases for V and 4 bases for J; bases not matched to a gene: 3. Per the germline V gene, CDR1 is SGHKS and CDR2 is YYEKEE (reference sequence). The CDR3 totals 13 residues. This entry comes from a study of cytomegalovirus exposure and HLA in healthy donors. With 60 Vbeta and 13 Jbeta primers, the PCR was carried out. TCRdb's table, derived via immunoSEQ multiplex PCR, lists solely in-frame clones and lacks some. This table has about 100,000 clones, 76% appearing once. Whole-study findings and limits: Later work found most CMV-associated TCR beta chains apparently HLA-restricted. It has been reported that TCR beta sequences accurately predicted the HLA-A and HLA-B alleles of most subjects.

The V and J genes are TRBV5-5 and TRBJ1-5, with 9 nucleotides matching TRBD1. The sequenced material came from PBMCs. The clonotype was recovered from a woman aged 45-59 years in good health and CMV-seropositive. The CDR3 coding sequence is TGTGCCAGCGCCGGGACAGGGAATCAGCCCCAGCATTTT. Its protein product is CASAGTGNQPQHF.